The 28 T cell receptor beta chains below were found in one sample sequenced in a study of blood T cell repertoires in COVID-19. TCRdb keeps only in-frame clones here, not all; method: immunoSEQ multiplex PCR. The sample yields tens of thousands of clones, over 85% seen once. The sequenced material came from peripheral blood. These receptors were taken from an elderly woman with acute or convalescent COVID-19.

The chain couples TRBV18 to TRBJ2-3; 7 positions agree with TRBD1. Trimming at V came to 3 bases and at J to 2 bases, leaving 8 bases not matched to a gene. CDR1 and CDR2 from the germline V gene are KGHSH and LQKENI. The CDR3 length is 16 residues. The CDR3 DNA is TGTGCCAGCTCACCTGGGACAGAGGGGGCCACAGATACGCAGTATTTT. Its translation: CASSPGTEGATDTQYF.

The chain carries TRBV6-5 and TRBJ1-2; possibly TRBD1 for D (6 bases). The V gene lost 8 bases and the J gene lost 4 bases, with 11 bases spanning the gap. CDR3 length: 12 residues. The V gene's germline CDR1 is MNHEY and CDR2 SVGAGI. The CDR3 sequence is CASSTGTYGYTF. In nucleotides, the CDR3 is TGTGCCAGCTCGACAGGAACCTATGGCTACACCTTC.

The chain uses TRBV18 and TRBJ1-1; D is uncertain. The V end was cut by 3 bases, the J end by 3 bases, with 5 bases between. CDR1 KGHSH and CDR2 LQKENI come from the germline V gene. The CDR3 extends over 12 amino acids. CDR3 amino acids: CASSPDYTEAFF. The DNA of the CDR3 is TGTGCCAGCTCACCGGACTACACTGAAGCTTTCTTT.

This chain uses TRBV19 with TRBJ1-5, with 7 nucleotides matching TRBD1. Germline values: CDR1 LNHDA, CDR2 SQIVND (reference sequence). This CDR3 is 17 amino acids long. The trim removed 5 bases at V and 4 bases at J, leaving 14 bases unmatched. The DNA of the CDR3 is TGTGCCAGTAGTGATATGCAGGGGGGTTTAAGGAATCAGCCCCAGCATTTT. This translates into CASSDMQGGLRNQPQHF.

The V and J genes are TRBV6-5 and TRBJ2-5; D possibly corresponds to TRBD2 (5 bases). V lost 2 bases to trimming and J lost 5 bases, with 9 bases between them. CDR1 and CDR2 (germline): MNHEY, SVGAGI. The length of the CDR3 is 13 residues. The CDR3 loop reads CASSYGTGETQYF. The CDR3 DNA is TGTGCCAGCAGTTACGGCACGGGGGAGACCCAGTACTTC.

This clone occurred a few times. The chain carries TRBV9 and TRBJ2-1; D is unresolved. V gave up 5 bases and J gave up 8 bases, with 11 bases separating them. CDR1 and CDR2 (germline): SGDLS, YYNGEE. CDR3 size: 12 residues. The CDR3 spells CASSRGSDEQFF. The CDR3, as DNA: TGTGCCAGCAGTCGAGGTTCGGATGAGCAGTTCTTC.

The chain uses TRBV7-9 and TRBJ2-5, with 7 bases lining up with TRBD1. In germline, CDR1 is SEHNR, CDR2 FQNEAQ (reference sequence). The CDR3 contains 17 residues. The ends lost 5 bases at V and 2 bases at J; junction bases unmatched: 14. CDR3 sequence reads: CASSQTSPGQPQETQYF. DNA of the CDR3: TGTGCCAGCAGCCAAACTTCACCGGGACAGCCTCAAGAGACCCAGTACTTC.

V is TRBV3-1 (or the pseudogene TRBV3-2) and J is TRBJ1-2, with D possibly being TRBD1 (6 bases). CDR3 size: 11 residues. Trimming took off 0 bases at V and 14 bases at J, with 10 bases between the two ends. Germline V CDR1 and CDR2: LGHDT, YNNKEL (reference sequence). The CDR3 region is CASSQEQGLTF. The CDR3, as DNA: TGTGCCAGCAGCCAAGAGCAGGGGTTAACCTTC.

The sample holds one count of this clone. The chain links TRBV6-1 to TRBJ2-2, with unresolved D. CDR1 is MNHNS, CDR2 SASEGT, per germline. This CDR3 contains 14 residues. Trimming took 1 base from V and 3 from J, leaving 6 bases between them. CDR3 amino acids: CASSEVRHTGELFF. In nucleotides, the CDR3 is TGTGCCAGCAGTGAAGTGCGCCACACCGGGGAGCTGTTTTTT.

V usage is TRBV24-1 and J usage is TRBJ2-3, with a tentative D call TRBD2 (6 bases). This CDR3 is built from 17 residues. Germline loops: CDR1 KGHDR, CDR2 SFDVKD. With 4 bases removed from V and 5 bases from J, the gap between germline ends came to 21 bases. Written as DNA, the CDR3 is TGTGCCACCAGTGACCCCATGGTTGAGGAGGGCAGAGATACGCAGTATTTT. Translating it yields CATSDPMVEEGRDTQYF.

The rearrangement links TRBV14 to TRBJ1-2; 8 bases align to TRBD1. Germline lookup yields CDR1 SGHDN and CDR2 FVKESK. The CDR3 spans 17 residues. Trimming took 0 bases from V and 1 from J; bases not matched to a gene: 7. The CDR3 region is CASSQDFGTGNNYGYTF. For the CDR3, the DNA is TGTGCCAGCAGCCAAGATTTTGGGACAGGAAATAACTATGGCTACACCTTC.

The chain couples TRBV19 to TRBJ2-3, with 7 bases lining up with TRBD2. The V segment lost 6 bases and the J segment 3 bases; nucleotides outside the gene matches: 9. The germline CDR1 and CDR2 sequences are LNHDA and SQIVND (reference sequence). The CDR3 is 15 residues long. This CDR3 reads CASRGPGLPTDTQYF. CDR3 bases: TGTGCCAGTAGGGGACCGGGACTACCAACAGATACGCAGTATTTT.

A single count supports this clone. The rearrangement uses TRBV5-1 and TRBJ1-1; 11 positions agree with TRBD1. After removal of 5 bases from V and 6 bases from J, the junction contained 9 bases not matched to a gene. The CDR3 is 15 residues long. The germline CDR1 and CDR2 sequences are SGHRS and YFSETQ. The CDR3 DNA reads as TGCGCCAGCAGGGGATCGGGACAGGGGGTTTCTGAAGCTTTCTTT. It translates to CASRGSGQGVSEAFF.

The CDR3 DNA follows: TGTGCCAGCAGTTACCCTTTATACTACGAGCAGTACTTC. It is translated as CASSYPLYYEQYF. The genes are TRBV6-5 and TRBJ2-7; D unresolved. V lost 2 bases and J lost 3, with 8 bases in between. Germline loops: CDR1 MNHEY, CDR2 SVGAGI. There are 13 residues in the CDR3.

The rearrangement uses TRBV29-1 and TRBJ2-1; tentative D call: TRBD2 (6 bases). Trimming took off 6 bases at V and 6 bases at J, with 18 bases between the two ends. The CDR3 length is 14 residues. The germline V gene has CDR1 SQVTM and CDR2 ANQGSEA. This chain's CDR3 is CSVRGTSDRNEQFF. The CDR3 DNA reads TGCAGCGTCCGCGGGACCTCGGATCGCAATGAGCAGTTCTTC.

CDR3 DNA sequence: TGCAGCGCCCACGACAGGGAACAAGAGACCCAGTACTTC. It encodes CSAHDREQETQYF. This sequence joins TRBV29-1 and TRBJ2-5, with TRBD1 matching over 7 bases. The CDR3 has 13 residues. The germline CDR1 and CDR2 sequences are SQVTM and ANQGSEA. With V trimmed by 7 bases and J by 2 bases, 7 bases remained unmatched.

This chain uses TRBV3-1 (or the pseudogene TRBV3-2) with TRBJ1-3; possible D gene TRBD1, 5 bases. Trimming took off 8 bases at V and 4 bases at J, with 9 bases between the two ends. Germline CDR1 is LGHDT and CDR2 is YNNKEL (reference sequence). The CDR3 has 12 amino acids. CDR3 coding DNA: TGTGCCAGCCAGGGTTTGGGAAACACCATATATTTT. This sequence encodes CASQGLGNTIYF.

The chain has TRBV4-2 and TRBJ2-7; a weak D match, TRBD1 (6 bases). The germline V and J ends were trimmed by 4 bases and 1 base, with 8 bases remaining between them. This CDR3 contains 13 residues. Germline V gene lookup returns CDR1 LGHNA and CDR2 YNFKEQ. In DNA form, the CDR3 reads TGTGCCAGCAGCCTACAGGGTTCCTACGAGCAGTACTTC. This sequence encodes CASSLQGSYEQYF.

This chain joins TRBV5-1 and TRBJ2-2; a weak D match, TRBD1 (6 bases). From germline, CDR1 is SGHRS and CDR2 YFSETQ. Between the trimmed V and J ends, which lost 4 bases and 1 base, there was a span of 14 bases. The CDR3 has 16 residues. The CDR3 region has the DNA TGCGCCAGCAGCCGACGGGACACGGGGAACACCGGGGAGCTGTTTTTT. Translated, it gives CASSRRDTGNTGELFF. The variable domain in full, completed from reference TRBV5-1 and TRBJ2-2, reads KAGVTQTPRYLIKTRGQQVTLSCSPISGHRSVSWYQQTPGQGLQFLFEYFSETQRNKGNFPGRFSGRQFSNSRSEMNVSTLELGDSALYLCASSRRDTGNTGELFFGEGSRLTVL.

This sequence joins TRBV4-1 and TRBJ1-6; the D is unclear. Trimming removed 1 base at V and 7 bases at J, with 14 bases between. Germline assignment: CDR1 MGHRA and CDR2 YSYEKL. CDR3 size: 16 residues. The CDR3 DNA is TGCGCCAGCAGCCAAGGCGCGGCCTCGGTGAATTCACCCCTCCACTTT. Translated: CASSQGAASVNSPLHF.

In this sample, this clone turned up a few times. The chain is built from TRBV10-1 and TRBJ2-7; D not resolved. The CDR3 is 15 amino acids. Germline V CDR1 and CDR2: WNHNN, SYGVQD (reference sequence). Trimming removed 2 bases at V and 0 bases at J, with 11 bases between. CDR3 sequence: CASSEMGTDSYEQYV. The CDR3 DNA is TGCGCCAGCAGTGAGATGGGCACCGACTCCTACGAGCAGTACGTC.

DNA of the CDR3: TGTGCCAGCAGTTTCACCGGTACAGGGCGTCGGACTGAAGCTTTCTTT. Translated: CASSFTGTGRRTEAFF. This chain joins TRBV6-5 and TRBJ1-1, with a tentative D call TRBD1 (6 bases). The CDR3 contains 16 residues. V shed 4 bases and J shed 5 bases, with 20 bases lying between them. In germline, CDR1 is MNHEY, CDR2 SVGAGI.

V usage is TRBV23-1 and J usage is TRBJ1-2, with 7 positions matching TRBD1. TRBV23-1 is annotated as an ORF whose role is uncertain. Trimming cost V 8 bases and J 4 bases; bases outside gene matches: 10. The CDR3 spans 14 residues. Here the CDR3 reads CASGRDREFYGYTF. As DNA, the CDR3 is TGCGCCAGCGGCCGGGACAGAGAATTCTATGGCTACACCTTC.

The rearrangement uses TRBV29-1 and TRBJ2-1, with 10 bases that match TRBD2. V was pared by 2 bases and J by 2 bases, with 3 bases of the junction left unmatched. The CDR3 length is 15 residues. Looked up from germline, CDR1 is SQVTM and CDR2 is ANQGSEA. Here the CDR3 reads CSVESGGAPYNEQFF. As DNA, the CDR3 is TGCAGCGTTGAAAGCGGGGGGGCACCCTACAATGAGCAGTTCTTC.

The CDR3 spells CASSPTGDNIGGYTF. Written as DNA, the CDR3 is TGTGCCAGCTCCCCAACAGGGGATAATATTGGAGGCTACACCTTC. The chain carries TRBV18 and TRBJ1-2; TRBD1 agrees at 7 bases. Germline trimming cut 6 bases from V and 8 bases from J; bases unmatched to any gene: 15. The CDR3 consists of 15 residues. CDR1 KGHSH and CDR2 LQKENI come from the germline V gene.

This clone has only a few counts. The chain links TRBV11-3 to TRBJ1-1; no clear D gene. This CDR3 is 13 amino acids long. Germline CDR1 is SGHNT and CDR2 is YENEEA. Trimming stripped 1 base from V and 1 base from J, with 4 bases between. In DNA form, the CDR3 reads TGTGCCAGCAGCTTAGTAGCGAACACTGAAGCTTTCTTT. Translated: CASSLVANTEAFF.

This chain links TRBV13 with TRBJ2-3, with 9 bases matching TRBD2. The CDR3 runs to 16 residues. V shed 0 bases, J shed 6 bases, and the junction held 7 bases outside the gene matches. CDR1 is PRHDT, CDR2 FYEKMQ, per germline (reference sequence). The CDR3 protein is CASSLGSGGLRDTQYF. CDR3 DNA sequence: TGTGCCAGCAGCTTAGGCAGCGGGGGGCTAAGGGATACGCAGTATTTT.

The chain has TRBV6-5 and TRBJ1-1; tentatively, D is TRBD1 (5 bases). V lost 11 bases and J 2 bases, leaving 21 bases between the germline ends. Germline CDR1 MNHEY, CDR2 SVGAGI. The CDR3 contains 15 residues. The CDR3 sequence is CACSVGGWGNTEAFF. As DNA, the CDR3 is TGTGCCTGCTCGGTGGGGGGATGGGGTAACACTGAAGCTTTCTTT.